This TCR beta chain was documented in a study of cytomegalovirus exposure and HLA in healthy donors. Study conclusions and caveats: For most TCR sequences rarity was the rule, although some public TCRs occurred in many donors. That first-cohort TCR clusters tended to co-occur in the approximately 110 validation repertoires was found in a later analysis. Overall, roughly 160 TCR beta chains were annotated as cytomegalovirus-associated.

The V end was cut by 8 bases, the J end by 1 base, with 11 bases between. Germline CDR1 is SNHLY and CDR2 is FYNNEI. The CDR3 runs 13 residues. Only in-frame clones appear in the TCRdb table, and some are missing; sequencing was by immunoSEQ multiplex PCR. The table has a few hundred thousand clones, 87% seen once. A note on this clone: Its antigen is currently unknown.

This TCR came from a man aged 18 to 29 in good health and CMV-seropositive. Sequencing input: PBMCs. The J gene is TRBJ1-2, the V gene TRBV2; unclear D gene. The CDR3, as DNA: TGTGCCAGCGAGTTTGCAGATAACTATGGCTACACCTTC. Translated: CASEFADNYGYTF.